One and the same sample provided the 30 T cell receptor beta chains below, sequenced in a study of response to subunit inactivated influenza vaccine. Using its own MiXCR run on the RT-PCR reads, TCRdb lists one record per CDR3 protein. This table has a few hundred thousand distinct CDR3 sequences, over 9.5% appearing once. Material: PBMCs from blood, obtained roughly 6 weeks after vaccination. The receptor source for this set is a man aged 50 or older who received an inactivated influenza vaccine.

The rearrangement uses TRBV20-1 and TRBJ2-5, with a weak D call TRBD1 (6 bases). CDR3 length: 12 amino acids. Trimming removed 6 bases at V and 5 bases at J, with 13 bases between. Germline-derived CDR1 and CDR2 are DFQATT and SNEGSKA (reference sequence). Here the CDR3 DNA reads TGCAGTGCGAGAACAGGGTTGGAGACCCAGTACTTC. Translating gives CSARTGLETQYF.

Only a few counts were recorded for this clonotype. The V and J genes are TRBV7-3 and TRBJ2-1; TRBD2 agrees at 8 bases. Germline V gives CDR1 SGHTA, CDR2 FQGTGA. Trimming at V came to 2 bases and at J to 1 base, leaving 4 bases not matched to a gene. The CDR3 runs to 16 residues. DNA for the CDR3: TGTGCCAGCAGCTTATCCGGGAGGGGGTCCTACAATGAGCAGTTCTTC. This translates into CASSLSGRGSYNEQFF.

The J gene is TRBJ2-3, the V gene TRBV10-1; D is unresolved. V gave up 3 bases and J gave up 7 bases, with 8 bases separating them. Germline V gene sequence: CDR1 WNHNN, CDR2 SYGVQD (reference sequence). The CDR3 totals 12 residues. The CDR3 sequence is CASSDRSHTQYF. As DNA, the CDR3 is TGCGCCAGCAGTGACAGGTCTCATACGCAGTATTTT.

J is TRBJ2-1 and V is TRBV7-2, with 7 bases that match TRBD1. Germline V gives CDR1 SGHTA, CDR2 FQGNSA. The CDR3 runs 15 residues. J gave up 7 bases and V 5 bases, and 11 bases lay outside the gene matches. The CDR3 is CASSLTRGIMNEQFF. CDR3 sequence (DNA): TGTGCCAGCAGCCTAACCAGGGGGATTATGAATGAGCAGTTCTTC.

J is TRBJ2-3 and V is TRBV7-7, with TRBD2 as a possible D gene (5 bases). Trimming stripped 6 bases from V and 4 bases from J, with 14 bases between. The CDR3 runs to 14 residues. CDR1 is SSHAT and CDR2 is FNYEAQ in the germline V gene (reference sequence). The CDR3 coding sequence is TGTGCCAGCAGTCTAGCATCCCCTCCAGATACGCAGTATTTT. This codes for CASSLASPPDTQYF.

This clonotype was counted a few times. The rearrangement joins TRBV9 to TRBJ2-1; 10 nucleotides match TRBD1. Looked up from germline, CDR1 is SGDLS and CDR2 is YYNGEE. V dropped 2 bases and J dropped 9; count of bases not matched to a gene: 2. CDR3 size: 13 residues. This CDR3 reads CASSVRDRGEQFF. CDR3 nucleotides: TGTGCCAGCAGCGTTCGGGACAGGGGTGAGCAGTTCTTC.

V gene TRBV20-1 combines with J gene TRBJ2-3, with 9 bases aligning to TRBD2. The CDR3 is made up of 18 amino acids. Trimming took 3 bases from V and 2 from J; bases not matched to a gene: 15. Looked up from germline, CDR1 is DFQATT and CDR2 is SNEGSKA (reference sequence). This CDR3 is CSASVFSGLAGTTDTQYF. For the CDR3, the DNA is TGCAGTGCTAGTGTTTTTTCGGGGCTAGCGGGGACCACAGATACGCAGTATTTT.

This sequence joins TRBV7-6 and TRBJ2-5, with 9 bases matching TRBD2. Per germline, CDR1 SGHVS and CDR2 FNYEAQ. V shed 5 bases and J 4 bases; nucleotides not matched to a gene: 5. The CDR3 spans 14 residues. In nucleotides, the CDR3 is TGTGCCAGCAGCCTCGGGACTAGCCGAGAGACCCAGTACTTC. This sequence encodes CASSLGTSRETQYF.

This clonotype has only a few counts. This chain links TRBV20-1 with TRBJ2-3, with D perhaps matching TRBD2 (6 bases). The CDR3 contains 15 residues. The V and J ends lost 3 bases and 1 base respectively, with 14 bases between them. CDR1 and CDR2 from the germline V gene are DFQATT and SNEGSKA (reference sequence). The CDR3 is CSASGAGKGTDTQYF. In DNA, the CDR3 is TGCAGTGCTAGCGGGGCGGGAAAAGGCACAGATACGCAGTATTTT.

This clonotype was seen a handful of times. The chain links TRBV3-1 to TRBJ2-7, with 7 bases lining up with TRBD1. The germline V gene has CDR1 LGHDT and CDR2 YNNKEL (reference sequence). V shed 4 bases, J shed 5 bases, and the junction held 8 bases outside the gene matches. This CDR3 comprises 14 residues. The CDR3 here is CASSRSFQGDEQYF. The CDR3 nucleotides are TGTGCCAGCAGCCGGAGCTTCCAGGGGGACGAGCAGTACTTC.

In nucleotides, the CDR3 is TGTGCCAGCAGGACAGGTGGAGGACGCACAGATACGCAGTATTTT. Encoded protein: CASRTGGGRTDTQYF. The J gene is TRBJ2-3, the V gene TRBV19; TRBD1 agrees at 7 bases. This CDR3 contains 15 residues. J was trimmed by 1 base and V by 9 bases; bases with no gene match: 10. CDR1 and CDR2 (germline): LNHDA, SQIVND (reference sequence).

A few counts support this clonotype. The chain recombines TRBV6-6 with TRBJ2-2, with D perhaps matching TRBD1 or TRBD2 (5 bases each). The germline V gene has CDR1 MNHNY and CDR2 SVGAGI (reference sequence). The CDR3 spans 13 residues. Trimming left V 8 bases short and J 6 bases short, with 13 bases between. CDR3 residues: CASQRVGAGELFF. CDR3 in DNA: TGTGCCAGCCAGAGGGTGGGGGCCGGGGAGCTGTTTTTT.

The V and J genes are TRBV5-1 and TRBJ2-5; 10 nucleotides line up with TRBD1. Germline V gene lookup returns CDR1 SGHRS and CDR2 YFSETQ. V shed 4 bases, J shed 0 bases, and the junction held 6 bases outside the gene matches. This CDR3 has 16 amino acids. CDR3: CASSQMGQGYQETQYF. The CDR3 DNA follows: TGCGCCAGCAGCCAAATGGGACAGGGGTACCAAGAGACCCAGTACTTC.

The chain carries TRBV9 and TRBJ2-3, with 11 bases aligning to TRBD1. V lost 0 bases and J lost 3; bases outside the gene matches: 3. This CDR3 region has 16 residues. CDR1 and CDR2 from the germline V gene are SGDLS and YYNGEE. Here the CDR3 reads CASSVGGTGGTDTQYF. Here the CDR3 DNA reads TGTGCCAGCAGCGTAGGAGGGACAGGGGGGACAGATACGCAGTATTTT.

This clonotype showed up just a few times. J is TRBJ2-5 and V is TRBV27; D is possibly TRBD1 (6 bases). In germline, CDR1 is MNHEY, CDR2 SMNVEV (reference sequence). The CDR3 consists of 16 residues. Between the trimmed V and J ends, which lost 5 bases and 0 bases, there was a span of 16 bases. The CDR3 region is CASSKWGHLDQETQYF. CDR3 in DNA: TGTGCCAGCAGTAAATGGGGACACCTGGACCAAGAGACCCAGTACTTC.

This clonotype came up a few times. CDR3 DNA: TGTGCCAGCAGCCAAGGTTTTACTGGGTGGGCCACCGGGGAGCTGTTTTTT. It specifies CASSQGFTGWATGELFF. This chain connects TRBV4-2 to TRBJ2-2; D is ambiguous. The germline V and J ends were trimmed by 1 base and 4 bases, with 16 bases remaining between them. CDR3 length: 17 amino acids. Germline values: CDR1 LGHNA, CDR2 YNFKEQ.

This chain joins TRBV7-2 and TRBJ2-1; D is possibly TRBD1 (6 bases). From germline, CDR1 is SGHTA and CDR2 FQGNSA. CDR3 length: 12 residues. The V end lost 5 bases, the J end lost 12 bases, and 14 bases lay between the germline ends. As DNA, the CDR3 is TGTGCCAGCAGCAGTGGACAGCATGTGCAGTTCTTC. It encodes CASSSGQHVQFF.

The V and J genes are TRBV7-9 and TRBJ2-7; the match to TRBD1 covers 7 bases. The CDR3 extends over 16 amino acids. Trimming cost V 5 bases and J 0 bases; bases outside gene matches: 10. The germline V gene has CDR1 SEHNR and CDR2 FQNEAQ (reference sequence). The CDR3 is CASSKNRDRGSYEQYF. In nucleotides, the CDR3 is TGTGCCAGCAGCAAAAACCGGGACAGAGGCTCCTACGAGCAGTACTTC.

This clonotype was seen a handful of times. The chain recombines TRBV4-1 with TRBJ1-6; a possible D gene is TRBD1 (6 bases). This CDR3 has 15 amino acids. The germline CDR1 and CDR2 sequences are MGHRA and YSYEKL. With 5 bases removed from V and 5 bases from J, the gap between germline ends came to 13 bases. CDR3 sequence: CASSTQTGNNSPLHF. Written as DNA, the CDR3 is TGCGCCAGCAGCACCCAAACAGGGAATAATTCACCCCTCCACTTT.

At least ten counts were recorded for this clonotype. The chain combines TRBV5-1 with TRBJ2-4; 9 bases line up with TRBD1. Germline CDR1 SGHRS, CDR2 YFSETQ. The V and J ends lost 6 bases and 5 bases, in that order; junction bases with no gene match: 3. CDR3 length: 13 residues. Written as DNA, the CDR3 is TGCGCCAGCACGCGGACAGGGGAAAACATTCAGTACTTC. It specifies CASTRTGENIQYF.

A few counts support this clonotype. The genes are TRBV20-1 and TRBJ2-5, with 9 bases that match TRBD2. The CDR3 loop spans 14 amino acids. The V gene end was trimmed by 5 bases and the J gene end by 6 bases; junction bases not matched to a gene: 10. The V gene's germline CDR1 is DFQATT and CDR2 SNEGSKA (reference sequence). CDR3 sequence (DNA): TGCAGTGCTCGCCGACTAGCGGCAGGCAAGACCCAGTACTTC. Residues: CSARRLAAGKTQYF.

CDR3 nucleotides: TGTGCCAGCAGCTCGAGCCCTAGCGGGAGTTGGGAGACCCAGTACTTC. This codes for CASSSSPSGSWETQYF. V and J are TRBV7-2 and TRBJ2-5, with 10 bases that match TRBD2. After removal of 4 bases from V and 5 bases from J, the junction contained 10 bases not matched to a gene. CDR1 is SGHTA and CDR2 is FQGNSA in the germline V gene. This CDR3 has 16 residues. The variable domain in full, with the rest retrieved from reference TRBV7-2 and TRBJ2-5, is GAGVSQSPSNKVTEKGKDVELRCDPISGHTALYWYRQSLGQGLEFLIYFQGNSAPDKSGLPSDRFSAERTGGSVSTLTIQRTQQEDSAVYLCASSSSPSGSWETQYFGPGTRLLVL.

This clonotype has a count of ten or more. The genes are TRBV6-1 and TRBJ1-2, with D uncertain. Trimming removed 6 bases at V and 5 bases at J, with 19 bases between. This CDR3 region has 15 residues. Germline CDR1 MNHNS, CDR2 SASEGT. Here the CDR3 reads CASSPYVGRTYGYTF. CDR3 coding DNA: TGTGCCAGCAGCCCTTACGTAGGGCGAACTTATGGCTACACCTTC.

This clonotype was seen many times. The chain recombines TRBV7-2 with TRBJ2-7, with unresolved D. Germline V CDR1 and CDR2: SGHTA, FQGNSA. The CDR3 has 14 residues. Deletions cut 3 bases from V and 0 bases from J, with 9 bases between. The CDR3 DNA is TGTGCCAGCAGCTTCAGCGTCTCCTCCTACGAGCAGTACTTC. Its protein product is CASSFSVSSYEQYF.

At least ten counts were recorded for this clonotype. The rearrangement uses TRBV29-1 and TRBJ2-3; D call uncertain. CDR1 SQVTM and CDR2 ANQGSEA come from the germline V gene. The CDR3 extends over 15 amino acids. V lost 3 bases to trimming and J lost 0 bases, with 13 bases between them. The CDR3 region is CSVDGIASSTDTQYF. In DNA, the CDR3 is TGCAGCGTTGACGGAATAGCTTCTAGCACAGATACGCAGTATTTT.

This clonotype was observed a few times. The J gene is TRBJ2-1, the V gene TRBV11-2, with 9 bases identical to TRBD2. The length of the CDR3 is 18 residues. V lost 1 base and J lost 3; bases outside the gene matches: 10. In germline, CDR1 is SGHAT, CDR2 FQNNGV. CDR3 sequence: CASSLVSSGGRGYNEQFF. The DNA for the CDR3 is TGTGCCAGCAGCTTAGTGTCGTCGGGCGGGAGGGGCTACAATGAGCAGTTCTTC. The full variable domain, rest sourced from reference TRBV11-2 and TRBJ2-1, is EAGVAQSPRYKIIEKRQSVAFWCNPISGHATLYWYQQILGQGPKLLIQFQNNGVVDDSQLPKDRFSAERLKGVDSTLKIQPAKLEDSAVYLCASSLVSSGGRGYNEQFFGPGTRLTVL.

This clonotype was recorded a few times. The chain couples TRBV9 to TRBJ2-7; 10 positions agree with TRBD1. Looked up from germline, CDR1 is SGDLS and CDR2 is YYNGEE. After removal of 0 bases from V and 2 bases from J, the junction contained 2 bases not matched to a gene. CDR3 length: 15 amino acids. CDR3 sequence: CASSVDGTGAYEQYF. The CDR3 DNA reads TGTGCCAGCAGCGTAGATGGGACAGGGGCCTACGAGCAGTACTTC.

Only a few counts were recorded for this clonotype. As DNA, the CDR3 is TGTGCCAGCTCACCACGTAGCGGGAGGGAGACCCAGTACTTC. It is translated as CASSPRSGRETQYF. V and J are TRBV18 and TRBJ2-5; TRBD2 matches 10 bases. Germline CDR1 is KGHSH and CDR2 is LQKENI. The CDR3 loop spans 14 amino acids. J was trimmed by 5 bases and V by 1 base; bases with no gene match: 1.

The chain combines TRBV7-9 with TRBJ1-1, with D maybe TRBD1 (5 bases). The V gene's germline CDR1 is SEHNR and CDR2 FQNEAQ (reference sequence). The CDR3 contains 14 residues. V was trimmed by 5 bases and J by 11 bases, leaving 21 bases between them. The CDR3 sequence is CASSAGGRPGDAFF. The CDR3 nucleotides read TGTGCCAGCAGCGCAGGTGGACGACCGGGGGATGCTTTCTTT.

This clonotype came up a few times. The chain joins TRBV4-3 to TRBJ2-6; possible D gene TRBD1, 6 bases. Germline V CDR1 and CDR2: LGHNA, YSLEER. V lost 0 bases, J lost 0 bases, and 12 bases lay in between. The CDR3 loop spans 18 amino acids. The CDR3 here is CASSQEKDRTSGANVLTF. CDR3 nucleotide sequence: TGCGCCAGCAGCCAAGAAAAGGACAGAACCTCTGGGGCCAACGTCCTGACTTTC.